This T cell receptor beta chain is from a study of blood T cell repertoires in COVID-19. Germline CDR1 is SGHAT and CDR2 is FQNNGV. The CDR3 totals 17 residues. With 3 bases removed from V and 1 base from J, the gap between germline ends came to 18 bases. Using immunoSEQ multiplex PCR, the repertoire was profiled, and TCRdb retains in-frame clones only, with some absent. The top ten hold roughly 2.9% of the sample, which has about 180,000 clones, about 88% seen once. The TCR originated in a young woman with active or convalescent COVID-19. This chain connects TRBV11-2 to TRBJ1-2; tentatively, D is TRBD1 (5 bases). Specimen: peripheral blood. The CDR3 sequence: CASSFDRVLGLNYGYTF. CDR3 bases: TGTGCCAGCAGCTTCGATCGGGTTTTGGGACTTAACTATGGCTACACCTTC. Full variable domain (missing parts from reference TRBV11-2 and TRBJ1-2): EAGVAQSPRYKIIEKRQSVAFWCNPISGHATLYWYQQILGQGPKLLIQFQNNGVVDDSQLPKDRFSAERLKGVDSTLKIQPAKLEDSAVYLCASSFDRVLGLNYGYTFGSGTRLTVV.